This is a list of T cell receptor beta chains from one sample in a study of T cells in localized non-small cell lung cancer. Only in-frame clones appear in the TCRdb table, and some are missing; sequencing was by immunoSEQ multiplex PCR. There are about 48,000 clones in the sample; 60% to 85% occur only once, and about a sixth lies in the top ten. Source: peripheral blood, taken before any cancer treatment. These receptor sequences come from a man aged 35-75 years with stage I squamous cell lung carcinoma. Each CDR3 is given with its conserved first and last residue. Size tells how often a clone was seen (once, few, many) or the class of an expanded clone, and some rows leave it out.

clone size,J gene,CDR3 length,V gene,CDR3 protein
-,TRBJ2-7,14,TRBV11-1,CASSLEGTRYEQYF
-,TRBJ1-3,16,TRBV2,CASSDIGQGSGNTIYF
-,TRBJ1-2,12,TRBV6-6,CASSLVNYGYTF
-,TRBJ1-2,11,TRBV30,CAWSTGYGYTF
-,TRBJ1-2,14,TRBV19,CASSMPGGGYGYTF
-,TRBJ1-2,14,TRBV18,CASHPTGPNYGYTF
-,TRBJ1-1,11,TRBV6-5,CASSYSTQAFF
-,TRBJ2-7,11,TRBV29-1,CSVWDTYEQYF
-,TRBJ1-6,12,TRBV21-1,CASSAPRSPLHF
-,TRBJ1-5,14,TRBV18,CASSPGTENQPQHF
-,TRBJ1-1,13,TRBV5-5,CASSLGVNTEAFF
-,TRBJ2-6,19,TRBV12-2,CASRLDQLKGKNGANVLTF
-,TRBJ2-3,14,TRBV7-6,CASSLVEGPDTQYF
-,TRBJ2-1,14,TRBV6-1,CASSAGGPYNEQFF
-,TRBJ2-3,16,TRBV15,CATSSYGGASTDTQYF
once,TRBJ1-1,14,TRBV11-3,CASSLGQANTEAFF
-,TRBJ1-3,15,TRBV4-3,CASSPSQGVGNTIYF
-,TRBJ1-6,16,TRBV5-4,CASSLAGSISNSPLHF
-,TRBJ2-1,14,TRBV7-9,CASGLRRMSDEQFF
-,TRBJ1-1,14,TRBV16,CASSYGTANTEAFF
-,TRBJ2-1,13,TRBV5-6,CASILTGGNEQFF
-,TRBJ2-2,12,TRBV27,CASSRRGGELFF
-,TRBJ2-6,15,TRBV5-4,CASSLSLSGANVLTF
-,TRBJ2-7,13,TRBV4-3,CASSSSGGYEQYF
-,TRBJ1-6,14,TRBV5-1,CASRSGSDNSPLHF
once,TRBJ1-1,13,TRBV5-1,CASSPDRGLEAFF
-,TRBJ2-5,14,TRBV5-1,CASSPPGAQETQYF
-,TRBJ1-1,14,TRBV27,CASSSMGSQTEAFF
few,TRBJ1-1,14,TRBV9,CASSVEGRPTEAFF